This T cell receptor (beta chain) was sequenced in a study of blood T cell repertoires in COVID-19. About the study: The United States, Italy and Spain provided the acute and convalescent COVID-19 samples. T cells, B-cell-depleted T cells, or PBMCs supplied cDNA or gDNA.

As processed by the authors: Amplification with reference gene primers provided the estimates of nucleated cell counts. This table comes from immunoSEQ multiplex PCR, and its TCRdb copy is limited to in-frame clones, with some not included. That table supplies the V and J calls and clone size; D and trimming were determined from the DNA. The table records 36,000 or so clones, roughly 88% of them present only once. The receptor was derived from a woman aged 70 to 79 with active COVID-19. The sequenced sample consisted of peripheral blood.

The CDR3 loop is CASSLAHGQETQYF. In DNA form, the CDR3 reads TGTGCCAGCAGTTTAGCCCACGGCCAAGAGACCCAGTACTTC. The chain is built from TRBV28 and TRBJ2-5; D uncertain. Trimming left V 2 bases short and J 1 base short, with 8 bases between. The germline gives CDR1 MDHEN, CDR2 SYDVKM. The CDR3 consists of 14 residues.